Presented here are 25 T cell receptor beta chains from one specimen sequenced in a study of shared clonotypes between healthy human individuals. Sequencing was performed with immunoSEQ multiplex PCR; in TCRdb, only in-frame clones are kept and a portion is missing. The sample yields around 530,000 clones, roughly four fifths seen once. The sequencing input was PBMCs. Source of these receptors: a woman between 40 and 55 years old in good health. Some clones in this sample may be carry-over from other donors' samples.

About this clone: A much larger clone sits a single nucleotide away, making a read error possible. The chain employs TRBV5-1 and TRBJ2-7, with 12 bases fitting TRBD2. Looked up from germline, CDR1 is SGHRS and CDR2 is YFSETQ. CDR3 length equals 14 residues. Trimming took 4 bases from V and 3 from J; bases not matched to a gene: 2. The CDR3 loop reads CASSPTSGSYEQYF. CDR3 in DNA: TGCGCCAGCAGCCCGACTAGCGGGAGCTACGAGCAGTACTTC.

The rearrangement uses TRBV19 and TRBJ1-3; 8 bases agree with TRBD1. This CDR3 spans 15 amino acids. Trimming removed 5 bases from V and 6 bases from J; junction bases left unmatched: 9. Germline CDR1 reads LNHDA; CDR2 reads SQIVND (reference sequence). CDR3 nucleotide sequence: TGTGCCAGTAGTTCCTGGACAGGGTTGGAAAACACCATATATTTT. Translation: CASSSWTGLENTIYF.

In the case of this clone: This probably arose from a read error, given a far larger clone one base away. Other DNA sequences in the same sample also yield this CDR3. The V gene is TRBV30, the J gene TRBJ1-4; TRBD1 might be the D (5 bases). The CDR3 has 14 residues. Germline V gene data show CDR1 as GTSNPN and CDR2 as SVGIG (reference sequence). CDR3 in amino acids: CAWNPGLGNEKLFF. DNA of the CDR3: TGTGCCTGGAATCCAGGGTTGGGTAATGAAAAACTGTTCTTT.

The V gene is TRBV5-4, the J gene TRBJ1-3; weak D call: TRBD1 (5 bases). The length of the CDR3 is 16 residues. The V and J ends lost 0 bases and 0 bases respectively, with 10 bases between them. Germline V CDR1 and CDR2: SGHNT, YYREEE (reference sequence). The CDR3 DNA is TGTGCCAGCAGCTTGGAGTCGGGGCGCTCTGGAAACACCATATATTTT. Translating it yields CASSLESGRSGNTIYF.

CDR3 sequence reads: CASSVAVPFEAFF. The CDR3 DNA reads as TGTGCCAGCAGTGTGGCAGTTCCCTTTGAAGCTTTCTTT. The chain carries TRBV6-6 and TRBJ1-1; D uncertain. V shed 5 bases and J shed 7 bases, with 14 bases lying between them. This CDR3 spans 13 amino acids. Germline assignment: CDR1 MNHNY and CDR2 SVGAGI (reference sequence).

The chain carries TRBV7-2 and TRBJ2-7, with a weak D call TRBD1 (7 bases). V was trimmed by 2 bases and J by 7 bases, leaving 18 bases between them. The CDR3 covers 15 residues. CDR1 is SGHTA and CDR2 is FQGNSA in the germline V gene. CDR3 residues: CASSLPRGVQAEQYF. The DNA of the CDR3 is TGTGCCAGCAGCTTACCCAGGGGGGTCCAGGCGGAGCAGTACTTC.

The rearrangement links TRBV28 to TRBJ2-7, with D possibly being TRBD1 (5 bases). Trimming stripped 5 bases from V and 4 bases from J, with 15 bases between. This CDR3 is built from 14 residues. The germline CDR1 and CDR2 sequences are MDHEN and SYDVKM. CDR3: CASSMAGLGYEQYF. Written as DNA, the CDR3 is TGTGCCAGCAGTATGGCAGGGTTGGGTTACGAGCAGTACTTC.

The CDR3 sequence: CASSLEPSNEKLFF. CDR3 in DNA: TGTGCCAGCAGTTTAGAGCCGAGTAATGAAAAACTGTTTTTT. The V call is TRBV6-6, the J call TRBJ1-4; no firm D call. The germline V gene has CDR1 MNHNY and CDR2 SVGAGI (reference sequence). The V gene lost 4 bases and the J gene lost 4 bases, with 10 bases spanning the gap. The CDR3 loop spans 14 amino acids.

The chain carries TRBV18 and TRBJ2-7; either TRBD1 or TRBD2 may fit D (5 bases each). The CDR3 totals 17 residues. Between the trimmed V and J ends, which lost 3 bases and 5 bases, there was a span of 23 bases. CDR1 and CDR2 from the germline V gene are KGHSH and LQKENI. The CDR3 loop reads CASSPSVPGWGSHEQYF. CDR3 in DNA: TGTGCCAGCTCACCGTCGGTGCCGGGATGGGGCTCTCACGAGCAGTACTTC. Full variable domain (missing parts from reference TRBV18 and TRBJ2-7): NAGVMQNPRHLVRRRGQEARLRCSPMKGHSHVYWYRQLPEEGLKFMVYLQKENIIDESGMPKERFSAEFPKEGPSILRIQQVVRGDSAAYFCASSPSVPGWGSHEQYFGPGTRLTVT.

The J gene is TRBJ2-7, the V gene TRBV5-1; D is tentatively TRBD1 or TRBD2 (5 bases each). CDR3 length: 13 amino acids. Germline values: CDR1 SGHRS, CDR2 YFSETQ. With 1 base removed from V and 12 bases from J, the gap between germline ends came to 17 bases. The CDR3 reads CASSLFGWDHRYF. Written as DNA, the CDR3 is TGCGCCAGCAGCTTGTTCGGTTGGGACCACCGGTACTTC.

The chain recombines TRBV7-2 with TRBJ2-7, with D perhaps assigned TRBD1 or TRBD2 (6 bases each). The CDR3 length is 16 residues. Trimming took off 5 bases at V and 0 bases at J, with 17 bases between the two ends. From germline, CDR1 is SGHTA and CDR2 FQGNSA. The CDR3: CASSPRERGPSYEQYF. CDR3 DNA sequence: TGTGCCAGCAGCCCCCGGGAACGGGGGCCCTCCTACGAGCAGTACTTC.

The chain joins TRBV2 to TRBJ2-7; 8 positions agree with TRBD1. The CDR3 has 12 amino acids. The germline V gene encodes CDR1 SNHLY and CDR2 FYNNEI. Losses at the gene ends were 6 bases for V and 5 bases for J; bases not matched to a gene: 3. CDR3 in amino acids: CASRGQDHEQYF. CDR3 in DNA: TGTGCCAGCAGGGGACAGGACCACGAGCAGTACTTC.

The CDR3: CASSPGLADQETQYF. The CDR3 DNA is TGTGCCAGCAGCCCGGGACTAGCGGACCAAGAGACCCAGTACTTC. The chain has TRBV7-9 and TRBJ2-5; TRBD2 aligns across 11 bases. Trimming removed 5 bases from V and 0 bases from J; junction bases left unmatched: 2. Germline V gene data show CDR1 as SEHNR and CDR2 as FQNEAQ (reference sequence). The CDR3 is 15 residues long.

DNA for the CDR3: TGTGCCAGCAGCCCCGCAGGGGGCTACGAGCAGTACTTC. Its protein product is CASSPAGGYEQYF. The chain has TRBV5-4 and TRBJ2-7, with TRBD1 matching 7 bases. Trimming at V came to 4 bases and at J to 3 bases, leaving 4 bases not matched to a gene. This CDR3 is 13 amino acids long. Germline V gene sequence: CDR1 SGHNT, CDR2 YYREEE (reference sequence).

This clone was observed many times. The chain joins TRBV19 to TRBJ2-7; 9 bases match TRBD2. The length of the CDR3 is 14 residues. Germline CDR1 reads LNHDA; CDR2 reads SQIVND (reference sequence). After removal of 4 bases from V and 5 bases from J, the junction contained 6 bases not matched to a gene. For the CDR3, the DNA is TGTGCCAGTAGTACCCCGGGACTAGCTAACGAGCAGTACTTC. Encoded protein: CASSTPGLANEQYF.

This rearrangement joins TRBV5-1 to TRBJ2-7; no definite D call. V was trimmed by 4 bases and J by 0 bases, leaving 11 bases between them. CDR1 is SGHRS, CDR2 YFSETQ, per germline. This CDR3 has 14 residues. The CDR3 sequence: CASSLQRRSYEQYF. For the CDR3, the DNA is TGCGCCAGCAGCCTCCAACGTCGCTCCTACGAGCAGTACTTC.

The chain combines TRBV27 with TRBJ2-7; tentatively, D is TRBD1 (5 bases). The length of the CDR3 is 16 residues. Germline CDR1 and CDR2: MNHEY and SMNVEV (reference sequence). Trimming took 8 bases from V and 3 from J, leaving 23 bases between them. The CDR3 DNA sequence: TGTGCCAGCGGCACCACTACGAAAGGGGTCAACTACGAGCAGTACTTC. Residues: CASGTTTKGVNYEQYF.

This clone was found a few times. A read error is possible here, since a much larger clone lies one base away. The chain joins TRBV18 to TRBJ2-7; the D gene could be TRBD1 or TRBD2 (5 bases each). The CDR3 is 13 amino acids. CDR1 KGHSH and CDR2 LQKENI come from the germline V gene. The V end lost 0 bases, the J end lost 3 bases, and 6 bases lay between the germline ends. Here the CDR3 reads CASSPPGDYEQYF. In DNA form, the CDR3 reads TGTGCCAGCTCACCACCGGGGGACTACGAGCAGTACTTC.

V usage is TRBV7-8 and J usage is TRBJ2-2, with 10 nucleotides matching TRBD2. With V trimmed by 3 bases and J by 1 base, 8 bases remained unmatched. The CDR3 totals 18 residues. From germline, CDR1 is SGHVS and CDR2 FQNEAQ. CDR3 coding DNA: TGTGCCAGCAGCTTCTCCCTAGCGGGAGATTGGAACACCGGGGAGCTGTTTTTT. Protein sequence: CASSFSLAGDWNTGELFF.

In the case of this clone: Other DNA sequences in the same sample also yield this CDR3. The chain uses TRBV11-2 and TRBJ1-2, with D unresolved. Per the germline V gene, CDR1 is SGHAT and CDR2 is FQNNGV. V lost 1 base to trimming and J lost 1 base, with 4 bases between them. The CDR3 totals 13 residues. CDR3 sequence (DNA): TGTGCCAGCAGCTTAGGTCGTAACTATGGCTACACCTTC. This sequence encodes CASSLGRNYGYTF.

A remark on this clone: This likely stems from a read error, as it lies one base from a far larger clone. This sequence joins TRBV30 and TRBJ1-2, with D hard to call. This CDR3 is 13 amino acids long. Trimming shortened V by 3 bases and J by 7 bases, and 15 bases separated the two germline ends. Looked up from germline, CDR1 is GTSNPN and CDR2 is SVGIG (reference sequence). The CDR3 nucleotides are TGTGCCTGGAGGGGGAATGGAAGGGTTGGCTACACCTTC. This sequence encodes CAWRGNGRVGYTF.

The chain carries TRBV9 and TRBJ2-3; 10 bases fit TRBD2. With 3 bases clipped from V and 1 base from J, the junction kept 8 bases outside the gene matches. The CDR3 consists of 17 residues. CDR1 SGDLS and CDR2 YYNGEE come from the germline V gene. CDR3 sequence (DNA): TGTGCCAGCAGCGGGGGACTAGCGTCCCAACGCACAGATACGCAGTATTTT. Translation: CASSGGLASQRTDTQYF.

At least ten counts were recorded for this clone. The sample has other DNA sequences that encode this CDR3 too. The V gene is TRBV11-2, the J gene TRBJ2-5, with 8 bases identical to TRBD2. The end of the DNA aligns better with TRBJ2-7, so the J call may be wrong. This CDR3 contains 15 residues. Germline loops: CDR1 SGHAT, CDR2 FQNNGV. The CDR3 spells CASSLAVAGIYEQYF. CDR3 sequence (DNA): TGTGCCAGCAGCTTAGCCGTAGCGGGGATCTACGAGCAGTACTTC.

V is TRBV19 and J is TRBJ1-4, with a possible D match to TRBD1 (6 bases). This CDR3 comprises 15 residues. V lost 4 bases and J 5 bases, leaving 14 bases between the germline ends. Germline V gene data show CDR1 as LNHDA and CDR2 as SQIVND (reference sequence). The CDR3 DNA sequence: TGTGCCAGTAGTACGGAATTAGGGGGAAATGAAAAACTGTTTTTT. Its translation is CASSTELGGNEKLFF. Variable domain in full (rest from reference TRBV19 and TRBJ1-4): DGGITQSPKYLFRKEGQNVTLSCEQNLNHDAMYWYRQDPGQGLRLIYYSQIVNDFQKGDIAEGYSVSREKKESFPLTVTSAQKNPTAFYLCASSTELGGNEKLFFGSGTQLSVL.

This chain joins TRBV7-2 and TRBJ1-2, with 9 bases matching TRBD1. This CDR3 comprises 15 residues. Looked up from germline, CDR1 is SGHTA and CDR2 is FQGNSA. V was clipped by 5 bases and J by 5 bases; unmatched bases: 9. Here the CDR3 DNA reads TGTGCCAGCAGCACCCGGACAGGGGATAATTATGGCTACACCTTC. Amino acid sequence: CASSTRTGDNYGYTF. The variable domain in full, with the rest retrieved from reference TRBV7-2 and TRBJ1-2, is GAGVSQSPSNKVTEKGKDVELRCDPISGHTALYWYRQSLGQGLEFLIYFQGNSAPDKSGLPSDRFSAERTGGSVSTLTIQRTQQEDSAVYLCASSTRTGDNYGYTFGSGTRLTVV.